These 7 T cell receptor beta chains originate from one sample sequenced in a study of blood T cell repertoires in COVID-19. The protocol was immunoSEQ multiplex PCR, while the TCRdb copy is restricted to in-frame clones and leaves out a portion. Here the sample spans around 270,000 clones, about 87% being singletons. Sequencing was performed on peripheral blood. Receptor source: a woman aged 60-70 years with COVID-19, enrolled during active disease.

This chain joins TRBV24-1 and TRBJ2-1; 7 nucleotides align to TRBD2. The CDR3 totals 15 residues. Germline CDR1 is KGHDR and CDR2 is SFDVKD. The junction had 9 bases not matched to a gene; V was cut back by 3 bases and J by 8 bases. CDR3 in DNA: TGTGCCACCAGTGATACCACAGCGGGATACGATGAGCAGTTCTTC. Protein product: CATSDTTAGYDEQFF.

This chain links TRBV5-1 with TRBJ2-7; 10 bases are a match to TRBD1. The CDR3 contains 15 residues. V shed 1 base and J 0 bases; nucleotides not matched to a gene: 1. Germline V gene sequence: CDR1 SGHRS, CDR2 YFSETQ. Here the CDR3 reads CASSLWTGGSYEQYF. The DNA of the CDR3 is TGCGCCAGCAGCTTGTGGACAGGGGGCTCCTACGAGCAGTACTTC. Full variable domain (remainder filled in from reference TRBV5-1 and TRBJ2-7): KAGVTQTPRYLIKTRGQQVTLSCSPISGHRSVSWYQQTPGQGLQFLFEYFSETQRNKGNFPGRFSGRQFSNSRSEMNVSTLELGDSALYLCASSLWTGGSYEQYFGPGTRLTVT.

This chain joins TRBV29-1 and TRBJ1-5; D is unresolved. There are 12 residues in the CDR3. Germline assignment: CDR1 SQVTM and CDR2 ANQGSEA. The V end lost 4 bases, the J end lost 4 bases, and 8 bases lay between the germline ends. The CDR3 nucleotides are TGCAGCGTTGGTGAGGGAAATCAGCCCCAGCATTTT. Translating gives CSVGEGNQPQHF.

This clone was recorded once. The chain links TRBV5-1 to TRBJ2-1; the match to TRBD2 covers 7 bases. The CDR3 spans 15 residues. Trimming took 3 bases from V and 8 from J; bases not matched to a gene: 11. Germline lookup yields CDR1 SGHRS and CDR2 YFSETQ. The CDR3 loop is CASSSGTTLWDEQFF. The CDR3 DNA follows: TGCGCCAGCAGCTCCGGGACTACCCTCTGGGATGAGCAGTTCTTC.

The CDR3 sequence: CASSSLSRSYNEQFF. Written as DNA, the CDR3 is TGTGCCAGCAGCTCTCTCTCCCGCTCCTACAATGAGCAGTTCTTC. V usage is TRBV7-3 and J usage is TRBJ2-1; D gene unclear. Germline loops: CDR1 SGHTA, CDR2 FQGTGA. The germline V and J ends were trimmed by 4 bases and 0 bases, with 10 bases remaining between them. The CDR3 has 15 residues.

The J gene is TRBJ2-7, the V gene TRBV2; D is unclear. V lost 11 bases and J 2 bases, leaving 13 bases between the germline ends. Germline CDR1 SNHLY, CDR2 FYNNEI. This CDR3 comprises 12 residues. CDR3 coding DNA: TGTGCCTCCGCCACCCCGGCCTACGAGCAGTACTTC. It is translated as CASATPAYEQYF.

The chain uses TRBV6-1 and TRBJ1-2, with TRBD1 identical over 8 bases. The CDR3 sequence is 13 residues long. The V gene's germline CDR1 is MNHNS and CDR2 SASEGT. With 0 bases clipped from V and 8 bases from J, the junction kept 2 bases outside the gene matches. The CDR3: CASSEARTGGYTF. The CDR3 DNA reads TGTGCCAGCAGTGAAGCTCGGACAGGGGGCTACACCTTC.